A single sample gave rise to the 27 T cell receptor beta chains below, sequenced in a study of CD4 T cell repertoires in COVID-19. TCRdb's table, derived via immunoSEQ multiplex PCR, lists solely in-frame clones and lacks some. Among tens of thousands of clones listed, about nine tenths were seen once. Sequencing was done directly on freshly isolated, uncultured memory T cells. Sequencing was performed on central memory CD4+ T cells from blood, taken before the COVID-19 pandemic. The source is a human donor who had COVID-19.

This clone has only one observation. This rearrangement joins TRBV28 to TRBJ2-3, with TRBD2 matching 7 bases. Germline values: CDR1 MDHEN, CDR2 SYDVKM. This CDR3 region has 17 residues. Germline trimming cut 3 bases from V and 3 bases from J; bases unmatched to any gene: 12. The DNA of the CDR3 is TGTGCCAGCAGTTTGGTAGGTGGGAGGGCCAGGACAGATACGCAGTATTTT. Translating gives CASSLVGGRARTDTQYF. Combining the CDR3 with reference TRBV28 and TRBJ2-3 gives the whole variable domain DVKVTQSSRYLVKRTGEKVFLECVQDMDHENMFWYRQDPGLGLRLIYFSYDVKMKEKGDIPEGYSVSREKKERFSLILESASTNQTSMYLCASSLVGGRARTDTQYFGPGTRLTVL.

This clone was observed a handful of times. V and J are TRBV5-1 and TRBJ2-1; D remains unclear. The germline gives CDR1 SGHRS, CDR2 YFSETQ. Trimming removed 1 base from V and 4 bases from J, with 12 bases in between. The CDR3 is 15 amino acids. This CDR3 reads CASSLLAELYNEQFF. The CDR3 DNA reads TGCGCCAGCAGCTTGTTGGCAGAATTGTACAATGAGCAGTTCTTC.

CDR3 amino acids: CASSLGTGRAYSGNTIYF. The CDR3 nucleotides are TGCGCCAGCAGCTTGGGCACGGGCAGGGCTTACTCTGGAAACACCATATATTTT. The chain combines TRBV5-1 with TRBJ1-3; possible D gene TRBD1, 5 bases. The CDR3 loop spans 18 amino acids. Trimming took 0 bases from V and 0 from J, leaving 16 bases between them. Looked up from germline, CDR1 is SGHRS and CDR2 is YFSETQ. The whole variable domain, remainder taken from reference TRBV5-1 and TRBJ1-3, is KAGVTQTPRYLIKTRGQQVTLSCSPISGHRSVSWYQQTPGQGLQFLFEYFSETQRNKGNFPGRFSGRQFSNSRSEMNVSTLELGDSALYLCASSLGTGRAYSGNTIYFGEGSWLTVV.

The chain uses TRBV18 and TRBJ2-6; no clear D. Between the trimmed V and J ends, which lost 3 bases and 4 bases, there was a span of 10 bases. The V gene's germline CDR1 is KGHSH and CDR2 LQKENI. This CDR3 region has 15 residues. The DNA of the CDR3 is TGTGCCAGCTCACCCACGGTTGCAGGGGCCAACGTCCTGACTTTC. Protein: CASSPTVAGANVLTF.

V usage is TRBV29-1 and J usage is TRBJ2-2, with TRBD1 matching over 11 bases. V trimming: 7 bases; J trimming: 3 bases; junction bases outside the gene matches: 4. Germline V lookup: CDR1 SQVTM, CDR2 ANQGSEA. The CDR3 loop spans 14 amino acids. The CDR3 nucleotides read TGCAGCGGCGGACAGGGGGCGGACACCGGGGAGCTGTTTTTT. It is translated as CSGGQGADTGELFF.

This chain connects TRBV11-1 to TRBJ1-1; D remains ambiguous. The CDR3 totals 13 residues. In germline, CDR1 is SGHAT, CDR2 FQDESV (reference sequence). Trimming pared 1 base from V and 8 bases from J, leaving 11 bases between. The CDR3 nucleotides read TGTGCCAGCAGCTTAGGCACAAATGAAGAAGCTTTCTTT. It is translated as CASSLGTNEEAFF.

This sequence joins TRBV18 and TRBJ2-2; D gene ambiguous. V was trimmed by 0 bases and J by 1 base, leaving 9 bases between them. Germline V gene data show CDR1 as KGHSH and CDR2 as LQKENI. The CDR3 extends over 16 amino acids. CDR3 coding DNA: TGTGCCAGCTCACCACCTGAGCTAGTGAACACCGGGGAGCTGTTTTTT. Translated: CASSPPELVNTGELFF. The full variable domain, in which reference TRBV18 and TRBJ2-2 provide the parts outside the CDR3, is NAGVMQNPRHLVRRRGQEARLRCSPMKGHSHVYWYRQLPEEGLKFMVYLQKENIIDESGMPKERFSAEFPKEGPSILRIQQVVRGDSAAYFCASSPPELVNTGELFFGEGSRLTVL.

The chain employs TRBV6-4 and TRBJ1-6; 7 bases map to TRBD1. CDR1 and CDR2 (germline): MRHNA, SNTAGT. J lost 10 bases, V lost 6 bases, and 6 bases had no gene match. The length of the CDR3 is 13 residues. In nucleotides, the CDR3 is TGTGCCAGCAGACAGGGGTTGGGGTCACCCCTCCACTTT. Translated, it gives CASRQGLGSPLHF.

The chain links TRBV29-1 to TRBJ2-5; a weak D match, TRBD1 (6 bases). Germline V gene lookup returns CDR1 SQVTM and CDR2 ANQGSEA. V lost 7 bases and J lost 11, with 14 bases in between. The CDR3 totals 10 residues. CDR3 region: CSALGARQYF. The CDR3 DNA reads as TGCAGCGCCCTGGGGGCGCGGCAGTACTTC.

V usage is TRBV7-9 and J usage is TRBJ1-2, with D possibly matching TRBD1 (6 bases). This CDR3 has 18 amino acids. CDR1 and CDR2 from the germline V gene are SEHNR and FQNEAQ (reference sequence). Deletions cut 3 bases from V and 5 bases from J, with 25 bases between. CDR3 protein: CASSLYPRSSRGGYGYTF. CDR3 DNA: TGTGCCAGCAGCTTGTACCCCCGTAGTTCCCGAGGGGGTTATGGCTACACCTTC.

CDR3 loop: CAWSLPGTPFSPLHF. The CDR3 DNA reads as TGTGCCTGGAGTCTACCCGGGACACCTTTTTCACCCCTCCACTTT. The V gene is TRBV30, the J gene TRBJ1-6; a weak D match, TRBD1 (6 bases). The CDR3 sequence is 15 residues long. Deletions cut 2 bases from V and 9 bases from J, with 17 bases between. Germline V lookup: CDR1 GTSNPN, CDR2 SVGIG (reference sequence).

The rearrangement joins TRBV2 to TRBJ1-5; possible D gene TRBD1, 5 bases. CDR1 is SNHLY and CDR2 is FYNNEI in the germline V gene. Trimming removed 6 bases at V and 4 bases at J, with 10 bases between. The CDR3 is 13 residues long. For the CDR3, the DNA is TGTGCCAGCAGCGCCGACAGAAATCAGCCCCAGCATTTT. Residues: CASSADRNQPQHF.

The chain recombines TRBV11-2 with TRBJ2-1, with D possibly matching TRBD2 (7 bases). Germline V gene sequence: CDR1 SGHAT, CDR2 FQNNGV. V lost 5 bases, J lost 6 bases, and 17 bases lay in between. The CDR3 is 15 residues long. DNA of the CDR3: TGTGCCAGCAGCCCCACTACGGGGGGCCTCAATGAGCAGTTCTTC. Translation: CASSPTTGGLNEQFF.

The chain uses TRBV6-6 and TRBJ2-1; 7 bases are shared with TRBD2. V shed 2 bases and J 4 bases; nucleotides not matched to a gene: 2. This CDR3 has 14 residues. The germline V gene encodes CDR1 MNHNY and CDR2 SVGAGI (reference sequence). The CDR3, as DNA: TGTGCCAGCAGTTACGGGCGGGGGTACAATGAGCAGTTCTTC. It specifies CASSYGRGYNEQFF.

This sequence joins TRBV28 and TRBJ2-1; TRBD2 might be the D (7 bases). The CDR3 runs to 15 residues. Germline lookup yields CDR1 MDHEN and CDR2 SYDVKM. V was clipped by 7 bases and J by 4 bases, with 17 bases between them. CDR3 region: CASMGGLAAYNEQFF. CDR3 nucleotides: TGTGCCAGCATGGGGGGGCTAGCAGCTTACAATGAGCAGTTCTTC.

The chain recombines TRBV27 with TRBJ1-2; D is ambiguous. CDR1 is MNHEY and CDR2 is SMNVEV in the germline V gene (reference sequence). V was pared by 0 bases and J by 8 bases, with 10 bases between. The CDR3 loop spans 13 amino acids. The CDR3: CASSLSGEGGYTF. CDR3 bases: TGTGCCAGCAGTTTATCCGGGGAGGGAGGCTACACCTTC.

This sequence joins TRBV19 and TRBJ1-6; tentatively, D is TRBD1 (5 bases). Germline V gene sequence: CDR1 LNHDA, CDR2 SQIVND (reference sequence). There are 13 residues in the CDR3. V was clipped by 7 bases and J by 10 bases, with 14 bases between them. CDR3 amino acids: CASTQGWESPLHF. In nucleotides, the CDR3 is TGTGCCAGTACGCAGGGCTGGGAATCACCCCTCCACTTT. Variable domain in full (rest from reference TRBV19 and TRBJ1-6): DGGITQSPKYLFRKEGQNVTLSCEQNLNHDAMYWYRQDPGQGLRLIYYSQIVNDFQKGDIAEGYSVSREKKESFPLTVTSAQKNPTAFYLCASTQGWESPLHFGNGTRLTVT.

The chain joins TRBV9 to TRBJ1-6; tentative D call: TRBD1 (5 bases). The CDR3 is made up of 14 amino acids. Germline loops: CDR1 SGDLS, CDR2 YYNGEE. The V and J ends lost 0 bases and 5 bases respectively, with 6 bases between them. This CDR3 is CASSVDRNNSPLHF. DNA of the CDR3: TGTGCCAGCAGCGTAGACAGGAATAATTCACCCCTCCACTTT.

This rearrangement joins TRBV6-1 to TRBJ1-5; D is perhaps TRBD1 (5 bases). Germline V lookup: CDR1 MNHNS, CDR2 SASEGT. CDR3 size: 16 residues. V was shortened by 3 bases and J by 1 base, with 13 bases between the two germline ends. CDR3 protein: CASSETVSVSNQPQHF. The CDR3 coding sequence is TGTGCCAGCAGTGAGACAGTAAGTGTGAGCAATCAGCCCCAGCATTTT.

The V gene is TRBV5-1, the J gene TRBJ2-7; D gene uncertain. Deletions cut 0 bases from V and 7 bases from J, with 11 bases between. The CDR3 spans 13 residues. In germline, CDR1 is SGHRS, CDR2 YFSETQ. The CDR3 spells CASSLDQFVEQYF. The CDR3 region has the DNA TGCGCCAGCAGCTTGGATCAGTTCGTAGAGCAGTACTTC.

This chain joins TRBV14 and TRBJ2-3, with 7 nucleotides matching TRBD1. In germline, CDR1 is SGHDN, CDR2 FVKESK. The J segment lost 2 bases and the V segment lost 6 bases, leaving 8 bases of the junction unmatched. This CDR3 contains 15 residues. The CDR3 protein is CASRGDSFLTDTQYF. Here the CDR3 DNA reads TGTGCCAGCAGAGGGGACAGCTTCCTCACAGATACGCAGTATTTT.

This clone was counted a single time. The chain uses TRBV2 and TRBJ2-3; D call uncertain. With 6 bases removed from V and 2 bases from J, the gap between germline ends came to 6 bases. This CDR3 has 12 residues. Per germline, CDR1 SNHLY and CDR2 FYNNEI. CDR3 nucleotides: TGTGCCAGCAGACAAGTCACAGATACGCAGTATTTT. Encoded protein: CASRQVTDTQYF.

The J gene is TRBJ2-3, the V gene TRBV5-1; 10 nucleotides agree with TRBD1. The V gene's germline CDR1 is SGHRS and CDR2 YFSETQ. The CDR3 consists of 15 residues. V shed 4 bases and J 5 bases; nucleotides not matched to a gene: 7. The CDR3 bases are TGCGCCAGCAGCAAAACCCGGGACAGGGGAGATACGCAGTATTTT. Encoded protein: CASSKTRDRGDTQYF.

The V gene is TRBV5-4, the J gene TRBJ2-7, with D possibly being TRBD2 (6 bases). This CDR3 is 17 amino acids long. V was cut by 3 bases and J by 5 bases, with 24 bases left in between. Germline loops: CDR1 SGHNT, CDR2 YYREEE (reference sequence). For the CDR3, the DNA is TGTGCCAGCAGCTCCCAAGTGGGGGGTACCCCTACTGACGAGCAGTACTTC. Its protein product is CASSSQVGGTPTDEQYF. Drawing the rest from reference TRBV5-4 and TRBJ2-7, the complete variable domain is ETGVTQSPTHLIKTRGQQVTLRCSSQSGHNTVSWYQQALGQGPQFIFQYYREEENGRGNFPPRFSGLQFPNYSSELNVNALELDDSALYLCASSSQVGGTPTDEQYFGPGTRLTVT.

This rearrangement joins TRBV5-1 to TRBJ2-7, with D perhaps matching TRBD2 (6 bases). Germline values: CDR1 SGHRS, CDR2 YFSETQ. The length of the CDR3 is 14 residues. The V end was cut by 5 bases, the J end by 7 bases, with 19 bases between. For the CDR3, the DNA is TGCGCCAGCAGTCCGAGGGTGGGGGGTCAGGAGCAGTACTTC. It encodes CASSPRVGGQEQYF.

V usage is TRBV29-1 and J usage is TRBJ1-2; tentative D call: TRBD1 (6 bases). V was clipped by 4 bases and J by 6 bases, with 15 bases between them. Per germline, CDR1 SQVTM and CDR2 ANQGSEA. The CDR3 is 13 residues long. CDR3 nucleotides: TGCAGCGTTGTCGACACAGGGTTCAATGGCTACACCTTC. It translates to CSVVDTGFNGYTF.

The CDR3 DNA reads as TGCGCCAGCAGCTTGGACCTAGCGGATCCGGGGGAGCAGTACTTC. Translation: CASSLDLADPGEQYF. The chain links TRBV5-1 to TRBJ2-7; 7 bases map to TRBD2. V gave up 0 bases and J gave up 7 bases; unmatched junction bases: 10. CDR1 and CDR2 (germline): SGHRS, YFSETQ. This CDR3 has 15 residues. Full variable domain (rest looked up from reference TRBV5-1 and TRBJ2-7): KAGVTQTPRYLIKTRGQQVTLSCSPISGHRSVSWYQQTPGQGLQFLFEYFSETQRNKGNFPGRFSGRQFSNSRSEMNVSTLELGDSALYLCASSLDLADPGEQYFGPGTRLTVT.